The T cell receptor beta chain described here comes from a study of a mutant IDH1 vaccine in newly diagnosed glioma. Study-level background: The initiation of vaccination occurred 4-6 weeks after radiotherapy alone, or with temozolomide cycles. Most had both radiotherapy and temozolomide beforehand; others had only one. The study held visit V12 at week 35 and visit V13 at week 47.

Comments on this clone: The antigen remains undetermined.

Method: immunoSEQ multiplex PCR; TCRdb's copy keeps in-frame clones and lacks some. The sample has about 32,000 clones; around 80% are singletons. This sample's time point: week 35, safety follow-up. Each dose of the vaccine consisted of 300 ug of mutant IDH1 20-mer peptide, with topical imiquimod. This CDR3 is 12 amino acids long. The V end lost 1 base, the J end lost 4 bases, and 5 bases lay between the germline ends. CDR1 is LGHNT and CDR2 is FRNRAP in the germline V gene. The sequence came from a woman aged 40 to 50 with glioma. The sequences come from PBMCs, collected from a glioma patient whose treatment included an IDH1 peptide vaccine. V and J are TRBV12-5 and TRBJ2-7; TRBD2 might be the D (5 bases). The CDR3 DNA reads as TGTGCTAGTGGTTTGGGGGAGTACGAGCAGTACTTC. Translation: CASGLGEYEQYF.